This T cell receptor (beta chain) was found in a study of blood T cell repertoires in COVID-19. The wider study: Sites in the United States, Italy and Spain provided acute and convalescent COVID-19 samples.

This study enrolled people aged about 18 to 100 from about two dozen US geographic areas. V gave up 2 bases and J gave up 7 bases; unmatched junction bases: 15. Germline values: CDR1 SGHRS, CDR2 YFSETQ. The CDR3 covers 16 residues. This table comes from immunoSEQ multiplex PCR, and its TCRdb copy is limited to in-frame clones, with some not included. The sample yields roughly 330,000 clones, approximately 88% seen once. J is TRBJ2-7 and V is TRBV5-1; 7 bases align to TRBD2. Sequences were obtained from PBMCs or T cells enriched from blood (not recorded which). The receptor's source is a man aged 30 to 45 who had recovered from COVID-19. CDR3 residues: CASSFSGLAPTKEQYF. CDR3 bases: TGCGCCAGCAGCTTTAGCGGGCTAGCTCCTACGAAGGAGCAGTACTTC.